This TCR beta chain was profiled in a study of beta chain features in type 1 diabetes. TCRB transcripts that were expressed got sequenced, as all of the isolated RNA had been reverse transcribed. TCRdb keeps only in-frame clones here, not all; method: immunoSEQ multiplex PCR. Among under 500,000 clones listed, about 29% were seen once. The CDR3 contains 13 residues. V lost 8 bases to trimming and J lost 2 bases, with 7 bases between them. Germline lookup yields CDR1 SNHLY and CDR2 FYNNEI. This clone was observed a handful of times. This receptor was identified in a man aged 18-30 years in good health. The material sequenced was naive CD4+ T cells from blood. The chain joins TRBV2 to TRBJ2-6; maybe TRBD2 (5 bases). The CDR3 DNA sequence: TGTGCCAGCTCCGGGGCTGGGGCCAACGTCCTGACTTTC. Protein product: CASSGAGANVLTF.